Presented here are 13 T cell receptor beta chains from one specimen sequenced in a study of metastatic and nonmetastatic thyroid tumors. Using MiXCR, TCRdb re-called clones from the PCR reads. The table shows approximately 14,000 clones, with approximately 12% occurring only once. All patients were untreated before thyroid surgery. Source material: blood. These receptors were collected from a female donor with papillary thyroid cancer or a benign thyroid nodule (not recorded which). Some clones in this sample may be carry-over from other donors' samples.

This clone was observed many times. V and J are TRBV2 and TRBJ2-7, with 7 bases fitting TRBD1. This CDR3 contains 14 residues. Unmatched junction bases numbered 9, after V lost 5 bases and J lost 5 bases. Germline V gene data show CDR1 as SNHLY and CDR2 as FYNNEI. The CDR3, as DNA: TGTGCCAGCAGTCAAGACAGGGTTGTGAACGAGCAGTACTTC. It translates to CASSQDRVVNEQYF.

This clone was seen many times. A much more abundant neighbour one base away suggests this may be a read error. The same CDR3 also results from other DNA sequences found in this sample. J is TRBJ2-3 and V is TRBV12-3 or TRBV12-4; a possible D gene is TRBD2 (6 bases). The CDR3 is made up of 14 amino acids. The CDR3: CASSSWTKTDTQYF. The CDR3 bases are TGTGCTAGCAGCTCTTGGACTAAAACAGATACGCAGTATTTT.

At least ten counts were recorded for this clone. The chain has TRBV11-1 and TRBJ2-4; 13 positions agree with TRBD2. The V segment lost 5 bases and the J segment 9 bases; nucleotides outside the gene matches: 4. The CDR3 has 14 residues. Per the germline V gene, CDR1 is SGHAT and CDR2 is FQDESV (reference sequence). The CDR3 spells CASSPRLAGGIQYF. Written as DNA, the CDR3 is TGTGCCAGCAGCCCCCGACTAGCGGGGGGCATTCAGTACTTC. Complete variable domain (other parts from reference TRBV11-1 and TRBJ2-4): EAEVAQSPRYKITEKSQAVAFWCDPISGHATLYWYRQILGQGPELLVQFQDESVVDDSQLPKDRFSAERLKGVDSTLKIQPAELGDSAMYLCASSPRLAGGIQYFGAGTRLSVL.

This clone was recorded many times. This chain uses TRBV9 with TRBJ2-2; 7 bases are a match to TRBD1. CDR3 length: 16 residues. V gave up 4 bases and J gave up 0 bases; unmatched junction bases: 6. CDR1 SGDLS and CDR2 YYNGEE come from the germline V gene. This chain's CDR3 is CASSPWDSANTGELFF. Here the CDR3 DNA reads TGTGCCAGCAGCCCCTGGGACAGCGCGAACACCGGGGAGCTGTTTTTT. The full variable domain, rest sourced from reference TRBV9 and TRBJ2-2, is DSGVTQTPKHLITATGQRVTLRCSPRSGDLSVYWYQQSLDQGLQFLIQYYNGEERAKGNILERFSAQQFPDLHSELNLSSLELGDSALYFCASSPWDSANTGELFFGEGSRLTVL.

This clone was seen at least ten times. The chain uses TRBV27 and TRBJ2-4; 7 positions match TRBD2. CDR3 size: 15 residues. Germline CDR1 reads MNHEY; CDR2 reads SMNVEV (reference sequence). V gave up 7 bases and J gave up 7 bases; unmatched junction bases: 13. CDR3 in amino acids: CASKDLGDGRNIQYF. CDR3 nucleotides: TGTGCCAGCAAGGACCTGGGGGACGGGAGGAACATTCAGTACTTC.

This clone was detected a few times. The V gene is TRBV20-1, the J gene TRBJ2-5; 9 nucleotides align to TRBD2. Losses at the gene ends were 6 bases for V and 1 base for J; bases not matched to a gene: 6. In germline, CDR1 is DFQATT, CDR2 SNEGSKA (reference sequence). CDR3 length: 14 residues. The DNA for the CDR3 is TGCAGTGCCCAGAAGCGGGAGGTCCAAGAGACCCAGTACTTC. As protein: CSAQKREVQETQYF.

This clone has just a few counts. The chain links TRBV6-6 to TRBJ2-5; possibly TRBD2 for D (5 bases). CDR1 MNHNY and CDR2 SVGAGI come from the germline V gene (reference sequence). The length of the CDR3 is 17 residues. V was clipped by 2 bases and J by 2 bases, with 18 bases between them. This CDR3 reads CASSYVLTIGGQETQYF. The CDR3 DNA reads TGTGCCAGCAGTTACGTGCTGACTATCGGCGGACAAGAGACCCAGTACTTC.

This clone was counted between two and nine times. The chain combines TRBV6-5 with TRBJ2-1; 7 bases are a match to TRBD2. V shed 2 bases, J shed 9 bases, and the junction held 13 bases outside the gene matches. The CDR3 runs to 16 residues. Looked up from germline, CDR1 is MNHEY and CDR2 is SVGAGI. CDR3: CASSYERDLTLSEQFF. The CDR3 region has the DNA TGTGCCAGCAGTTACGAGCGGGACCTAACTTTGAGTGAGCAGTTCTTC.

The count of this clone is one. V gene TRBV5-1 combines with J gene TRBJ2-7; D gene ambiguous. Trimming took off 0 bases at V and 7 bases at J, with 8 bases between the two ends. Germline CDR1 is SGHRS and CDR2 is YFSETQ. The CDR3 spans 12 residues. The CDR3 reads CASSLEGSEQYF. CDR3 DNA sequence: TGCGCCAGCAGCTTGGAAGGGTCTGAGCAGTACTTC.

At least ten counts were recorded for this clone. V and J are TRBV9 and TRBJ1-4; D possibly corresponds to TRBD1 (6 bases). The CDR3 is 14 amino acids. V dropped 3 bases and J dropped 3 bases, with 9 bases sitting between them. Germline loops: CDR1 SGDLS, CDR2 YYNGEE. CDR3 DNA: TGTGCCAGCAGCGGAGGACAGCCTAATGAAAAACTGTTTTTT. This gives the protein CASSGGQPNEKLFF.

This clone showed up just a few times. The CDR3: CASSEGGSGYEQYF. The CDR3 DNA follows: TGTGCCAGCAGTGAAGGGGGCAGTGGCTACGAGCAGTACTTC. The rearrangement links TRBV2 to TRBJ2-7, with TRBD1 as a possible D gene (5 bases). The CDR3 totals 14 residues. Per germline, CDR1 SNHLY and CDR2 FYNNEI. Trimming removed 1 base at V and 3 bases at J, with 10 bases between.

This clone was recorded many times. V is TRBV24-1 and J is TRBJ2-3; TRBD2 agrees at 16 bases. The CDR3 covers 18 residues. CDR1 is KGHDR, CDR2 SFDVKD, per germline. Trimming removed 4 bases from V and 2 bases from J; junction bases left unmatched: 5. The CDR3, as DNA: TGTGCCACCAGTGAGTGGGGACTAGCGGGGGGGAACACAGATACGCAGTATTTT. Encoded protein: CATSEWGLAGGNTDTQYF.

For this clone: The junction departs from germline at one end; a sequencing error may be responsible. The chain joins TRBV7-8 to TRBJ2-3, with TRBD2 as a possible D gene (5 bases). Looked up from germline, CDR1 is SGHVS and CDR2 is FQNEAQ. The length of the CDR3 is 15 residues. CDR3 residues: CARSLSGGNTDTQYF. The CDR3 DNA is TGTGCCAGAAGCTTAAGCGGTGGAAACACAGATACGCAGTATTTT.